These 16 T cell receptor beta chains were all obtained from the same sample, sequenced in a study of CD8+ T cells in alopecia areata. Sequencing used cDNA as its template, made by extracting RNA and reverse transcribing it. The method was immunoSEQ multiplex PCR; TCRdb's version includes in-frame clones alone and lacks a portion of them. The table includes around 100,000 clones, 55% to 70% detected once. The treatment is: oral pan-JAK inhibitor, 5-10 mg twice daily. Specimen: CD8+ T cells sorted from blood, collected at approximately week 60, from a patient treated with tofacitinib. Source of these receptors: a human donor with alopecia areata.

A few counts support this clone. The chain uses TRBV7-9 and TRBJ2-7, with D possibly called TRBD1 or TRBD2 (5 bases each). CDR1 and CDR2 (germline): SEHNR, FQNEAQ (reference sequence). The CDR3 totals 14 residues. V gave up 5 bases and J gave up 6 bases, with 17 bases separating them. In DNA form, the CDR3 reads TGTGCCAGCAGCCAAAGAAACCGGGACGCCGAGCAGTACTTC. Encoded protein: CASSQRNRDAEQYF.

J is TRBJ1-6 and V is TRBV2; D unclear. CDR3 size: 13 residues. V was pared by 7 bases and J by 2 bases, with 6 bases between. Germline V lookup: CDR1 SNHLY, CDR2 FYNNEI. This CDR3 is CASKRPYNSPLHF. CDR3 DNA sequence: TGTGCCAGCAAGAGGCCCTATAATTCACCCCTCCACTTT.

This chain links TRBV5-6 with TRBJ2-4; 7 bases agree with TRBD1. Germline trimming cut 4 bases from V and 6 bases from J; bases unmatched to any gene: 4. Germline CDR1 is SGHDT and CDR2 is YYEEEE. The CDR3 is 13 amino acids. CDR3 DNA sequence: TGTGCCAGCAGCGTCGGGACAGCAAACATTCAGTACTTC. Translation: CASSVGTANIQYF. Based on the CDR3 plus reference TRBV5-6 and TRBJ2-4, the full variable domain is DAGVTQSPTHLIKTRGQQVTLRCSPKSGHDTVSWYQQALGQGPQFIFQYYEEEERQRGNFPDRFSGHQFPNYSSELNVNALLLGDSALYLCASSVGTANIQYFGAGTRLSVL.

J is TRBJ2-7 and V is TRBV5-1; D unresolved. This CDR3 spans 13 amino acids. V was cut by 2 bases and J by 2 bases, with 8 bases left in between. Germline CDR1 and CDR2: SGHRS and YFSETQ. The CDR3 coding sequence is TGCGCCAGCAGCTTTGCACAGACCTACGAGCAGTACTTC. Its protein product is CASSFAQTYEQYF.

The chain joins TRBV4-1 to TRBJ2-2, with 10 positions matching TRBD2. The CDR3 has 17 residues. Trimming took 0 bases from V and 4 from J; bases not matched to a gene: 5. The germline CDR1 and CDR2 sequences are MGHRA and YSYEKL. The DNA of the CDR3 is TGCGCCAGCAGCCAAGAGGCACTAGCGGGGCGCACCGGGGAGCTGTTTTTT. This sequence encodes CASSQEALAGRTGELFF.

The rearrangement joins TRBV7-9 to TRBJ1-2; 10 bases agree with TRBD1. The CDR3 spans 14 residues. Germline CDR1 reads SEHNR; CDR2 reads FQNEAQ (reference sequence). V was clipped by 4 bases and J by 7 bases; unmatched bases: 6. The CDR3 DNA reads TGTGCCAGCAGCTCAGACAGGGGGCGGAGTGGCTACACCTTC. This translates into CASSSDRGRSGYTF.

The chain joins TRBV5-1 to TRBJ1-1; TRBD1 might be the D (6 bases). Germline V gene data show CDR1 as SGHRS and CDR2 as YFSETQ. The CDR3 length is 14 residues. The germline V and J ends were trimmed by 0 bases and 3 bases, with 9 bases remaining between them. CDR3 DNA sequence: TGCGCCAGCAGCTTGGCAGGGGATGACACTGAAGCTTTCTTT. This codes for CASSLAGDDTEAFF.

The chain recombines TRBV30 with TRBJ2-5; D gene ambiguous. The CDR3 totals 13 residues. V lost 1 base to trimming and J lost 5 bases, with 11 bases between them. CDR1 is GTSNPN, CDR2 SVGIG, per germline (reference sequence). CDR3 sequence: CAWSEVGWETQYF. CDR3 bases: TGTGCCTGGAGTGAAGTGGGATGGGAGACCCAGTACTTC.

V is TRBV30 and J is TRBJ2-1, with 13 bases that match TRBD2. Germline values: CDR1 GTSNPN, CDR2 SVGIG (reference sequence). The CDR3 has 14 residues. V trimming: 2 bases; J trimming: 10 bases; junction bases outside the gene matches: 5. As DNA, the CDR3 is TGTGCCTGGAGTTATGGACTAGCGGGGGACGAGCAGTTCTTC. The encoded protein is CAWSYGLAGDEQFF.

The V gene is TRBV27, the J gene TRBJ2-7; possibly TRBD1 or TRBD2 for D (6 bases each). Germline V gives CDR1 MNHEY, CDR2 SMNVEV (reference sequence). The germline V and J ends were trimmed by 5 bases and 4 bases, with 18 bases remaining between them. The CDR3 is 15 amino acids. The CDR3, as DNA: TGTGCCAGCAGTCCTCGGGGAGGACAGAGATACGAGCAGTACTTC. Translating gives CASSPRGGQRYEQYF.

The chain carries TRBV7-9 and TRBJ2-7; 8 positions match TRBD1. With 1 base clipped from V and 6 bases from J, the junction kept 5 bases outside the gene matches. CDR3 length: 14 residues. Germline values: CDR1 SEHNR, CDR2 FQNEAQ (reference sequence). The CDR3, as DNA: TGTGCCAGCAGCTTAGGACAGGGGTCTGGCGAGCAGTACTTC. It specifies CASSLGQGSGEQYF. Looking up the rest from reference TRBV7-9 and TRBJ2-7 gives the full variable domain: DTGVSQNPRHKITKRGQNVTFRCDPISEHNRLYWYRQTLGQGPEFLTYFQNEAQLEKSRLLSDRFSAERPKGSFSTLEIQRTEQGDSAMYLCASSLGQGSGEQYFGPGTRLTVT.

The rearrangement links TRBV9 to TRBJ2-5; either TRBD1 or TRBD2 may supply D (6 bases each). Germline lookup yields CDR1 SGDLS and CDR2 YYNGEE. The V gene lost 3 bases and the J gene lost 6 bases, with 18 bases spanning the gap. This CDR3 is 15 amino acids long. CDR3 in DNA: TGTGCCAGCAGCGCTGGGTCAGGGGCGGGGCAGACCCAGTACTTC. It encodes CASSAGSGAGQTQYF.

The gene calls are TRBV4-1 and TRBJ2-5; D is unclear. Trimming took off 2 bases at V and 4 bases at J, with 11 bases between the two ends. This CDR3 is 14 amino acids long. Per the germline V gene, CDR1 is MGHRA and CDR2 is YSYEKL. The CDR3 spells CASSQWFRSETQYF. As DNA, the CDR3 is TGCGCCAGCAGCCAATGGTTCAGATCAGAGACCCAGTACTTC.

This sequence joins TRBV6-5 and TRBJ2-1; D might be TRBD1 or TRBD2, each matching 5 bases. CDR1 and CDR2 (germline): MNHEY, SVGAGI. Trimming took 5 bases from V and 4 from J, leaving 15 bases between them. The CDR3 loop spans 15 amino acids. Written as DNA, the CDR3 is TGTGCCAGCAGTCGTCCCGGGACGCCTTACAATGAGCAGTTCTTC. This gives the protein CASSRPGTPYNEQFF.

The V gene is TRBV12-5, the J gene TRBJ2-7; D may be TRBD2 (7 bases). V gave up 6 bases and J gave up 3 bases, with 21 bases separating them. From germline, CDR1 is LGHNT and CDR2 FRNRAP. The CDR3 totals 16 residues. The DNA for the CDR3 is TGTGCTAGTGGACTGGAACCCCGCGGGGGCGACTACGAGCAGTACTTC. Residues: CASGLEPRGGDYEQYF.

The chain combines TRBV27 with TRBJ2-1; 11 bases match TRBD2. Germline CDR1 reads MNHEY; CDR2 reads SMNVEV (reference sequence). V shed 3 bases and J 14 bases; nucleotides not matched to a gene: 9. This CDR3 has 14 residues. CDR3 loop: CASSFISGGVQEFF. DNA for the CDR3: TGTGCCAGCAGTTTCATTAGCGGGGGGGTACAGGAGTTCTTC.